This T cell receptor (beta chain) comes out of a study of blood T cell repertoires in COVID-19. Study context: Samples representing acute and convalescent COVID-19 were sourced from the United States, Italy and Spain. The analysed material was cDNA or gDNA that came from T cells, B-cell-depleted T cells, or PBMCs.

The CDR3 extends over 14 amino acids. V was pared by 5 bases and J by 3 bases, with 11 bases between. Germline assignment: CDR1 MDHEN and CDR2 SYDVKM. Per the original data handling: It was from reference gene primer amplification that nucleated cell counts were estimated. Data came from immunoSEQ multiplex PCR; TCRdb stores just in-frame clones and leaves some out. The DNA gave D and trimming, while V, J and clone size come from that table. The sample contains about 160,000 clones, roughly 93% of which appear only once. The sequenced material came from peripheral blood. The chain carries TRBV28 and TRBJ1-5; D is possibly TRBD1 (5 bases). The clonotype comes from a woman aged 45 to 65 with acute or convalescent COVID-19. In DNA form, the CDR3 reads TGTGCCAGCAGTACCGACAGTATCAATCAGCCCCAGCATTTT. Translated: CASSTDSINQPQHF.